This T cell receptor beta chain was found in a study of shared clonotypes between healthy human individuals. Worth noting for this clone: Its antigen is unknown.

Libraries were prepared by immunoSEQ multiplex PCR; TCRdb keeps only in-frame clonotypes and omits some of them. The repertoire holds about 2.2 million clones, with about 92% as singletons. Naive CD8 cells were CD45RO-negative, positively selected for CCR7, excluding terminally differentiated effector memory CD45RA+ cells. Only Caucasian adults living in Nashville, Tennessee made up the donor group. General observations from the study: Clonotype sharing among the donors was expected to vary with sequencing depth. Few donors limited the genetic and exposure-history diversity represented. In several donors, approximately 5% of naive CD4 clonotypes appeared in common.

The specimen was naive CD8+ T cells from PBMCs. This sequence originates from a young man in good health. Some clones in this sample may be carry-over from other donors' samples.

CDR3 residues: CASSQVPTGFYEQYF. The CDR3 DNA reads TGCGCCAGCAGCCAAGTCCCCACAGGGTTTTACGAGCAGTACTTC. The rearrangement joins TRBV4-3 to TRBJ2-7; possibly TRBD1 for D (6 bases). Germline V gene sequence: CDR1 LGHNA, CDR2 YSLEER. Deletions cut 1 base from V and 4 bases from J, with 14 bases between. This CDR3 region has 15 residues.